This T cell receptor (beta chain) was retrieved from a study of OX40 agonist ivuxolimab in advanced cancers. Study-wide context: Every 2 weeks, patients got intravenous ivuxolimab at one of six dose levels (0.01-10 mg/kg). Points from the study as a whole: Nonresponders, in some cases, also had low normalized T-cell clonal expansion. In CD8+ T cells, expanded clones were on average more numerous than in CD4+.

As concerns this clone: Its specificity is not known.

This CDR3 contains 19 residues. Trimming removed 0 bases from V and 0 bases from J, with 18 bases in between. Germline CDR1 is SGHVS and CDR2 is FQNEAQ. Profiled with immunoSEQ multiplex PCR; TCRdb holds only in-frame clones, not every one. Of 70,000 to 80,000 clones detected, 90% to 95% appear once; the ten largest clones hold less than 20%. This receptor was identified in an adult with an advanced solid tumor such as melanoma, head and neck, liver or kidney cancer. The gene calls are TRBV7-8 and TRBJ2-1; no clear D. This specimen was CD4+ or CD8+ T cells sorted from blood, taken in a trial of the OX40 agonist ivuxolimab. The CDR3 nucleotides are TGTGCCAGCAGCTTAGCTTTCCAAAGTAGCCGGAGCTCCTACAATGAGCAGTTCTTC. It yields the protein CASSLAFQSSRSSYNEQFF.